This T cell receptor beta chain was identified during a study of CD8 T cells in Susac syndrome. FACS enriched CD8+ TEMRA cells, while bulk CD8+ and CD4+ were negatively isolated. Germline V gene lookup returns CDR1 MDHEN and CDR2 SYDVKM. CDR3 length: 15 amino acids. The V and J ends lost 6 bases and 4 bases respectively, with 17 bases between them. It was with random hexamers that about 0.45 to 1 ug RNA was reverse transcribed. One entry per CDR3 protein, called by TCRdb with MiXCR from the immunoSEQ multiplex PCR reads. The sample has hundreds of thousands of distinct CDR3 sequences, 85% seen once. This receptor was taken from a human donor with multiple sclerosis. This chain joins TRBV28 and TRBJ2-3; TRBD2 is a possible D gene (6 bases). Sequenced material: CD8+ T cells from PBMCs. CDR3 DNA sequence: TGTGCCAGCAGCCGGGACTTTAGCGTCCCAGATACGCAGTATTTT. It encodes CASSRDFSVPDTQYF.